This TCR beta chain originates from a study of cytomegalovirus exposure and HLA in healthy donors. Whole-study results and caveats: Productive status was seen about 90% or about 30% of the time for most TCR beta V segments in an earlier analysis.

V gave up 6 bases and J gave up 6 bases, with 15 bases separating them. Germline V gene sequence: CDR1 MNHNS, CDR2 SASEGT. The CDR3 consists of 13 residues. The PCR ran on 60 Vbeta and 13 Jbeta primers. Clones were sequenced by immunoSEQ multiplex PCR, and TCRdb holds only the in-frame ones, with some missing. The sample lists about 140,000 clones, 80% occurring once. A remark on this clone: The antigen remains unidentified.

The chain has TRBV6-1 and TRBJ2-7, with D perhaps TRBD1 (5 bases). This TCR was recovered from a man aged 50 to 60 in good health and CMV-seronegative. The sequenced sample was PBMCs. The CDR3 loop reads CASRETVSGEQYF. The CDR3, as DNA: TGTGCCAGCAGAGAGACAGTTTCCGGCGAGCAGTACTTC.